The 14 T cell receptor beta chains below all came from one sample that was sequenced in a study of blood T cell repertoires in COVID-19. The assay was immunoSEQ multiplex PCR, and TCRdb's table has in-frame clones only and misses some. Of fewer than 250,000 clones in the sample, 75% to 90% are singletons; the top ten hold around 1.1%. Sequenced: peripheral blood. These receptors were obtained from a man aged 25-40 years with acute or convalescent COVID-19.

The chain links TRBV4-1 to TRBJ1-1, with D perhaps TRBD1 (5 bases). V gave up 1 base and J gave up 4 bases, with 19 bases separating them. CDR1 is MGHRA, CDR2 YSYEKL, per germline. The CDR3 consists of 17 residues. This CDR3 reads CASSQGHRGVRSTEAFF. DNA for the CDR3: TGCGCCAGCAGCCAAGGGCATAGGGGCGTCAGGAGCACTGAAGCTTTCTTT.

Here the CDR3 reads CASSRTDRGIAGELFF. The CDR3 DNA sequence: TGTGCCAGCAGTCGAACGGACAGGGGAATTGCCGGGGAGCTGTTTTTT. This chain joins TRBV28 and TRBJ2-2; TRBD1 matches at 9 bases. Germline V gene data show CDR1 as MDHEN and CDR2 as SYDVKM. V shed 5 bases and J 6 bases; nucleotides not matched to a gene: 10. The CDR3 loop spans 16 amino acids.

This clone was seen a handful of times. The V call is TRBV27, the J call TRBJ1-4, with D unclear. The germline CDR1 and CDR2 sequences are MNHEY and SMNVEV (reference sequence). V lost 8 bases to trimming and J lost 12 bases, with 13 bases between them. The CDR3 has 11 amino acids. The CDR3 region is CASAAGEELFF. CDR3 DNA sequence: TGTGCCAGCGCCGCGGGCGAGGAACTGTTTTTT.

This chain connects TRBV21-1 to TRBJ1-5; TRBD1 was called by the table and not checked on the DNA. TRBV21-1 is a recognized pseudogene. The CDR3 has 17 residues. CDR3 in amino acids: CASSNLSWAVCNQPQHF. The CDR3 DNA reads TGTGCCAGCAGCAATTTGTCCTGGGCAGTCTGCAATCAGCCCCAGCATTTT.

The V call is TRBV5-8, the J call TRBJ1-5; no definite D call. The V gene lost 4 bases and the J gene lost 10 bases, with 18 bases spanning the gap. Germline assignment: CDR1 SGHTS and CDR2 YDEGEE. This CDR3 is built from 14 residues. The CDR3: CASSAGKRVSPQHF. The CDR3 nucleotides read TGTGCCAGCAGCGCGGGGAAAAGGGTCTCACCCCAGCATTTT.

The V call is TRBV10-3, the J call TRBJ2-5; tentatively, D is TRBD1 (6 bases). The CDR3 runs to 13 residues. Germline V gene lookup returns CDR1 ENHRY and CDR2 SYGVKD. Trimming cost V 4 bases and J 3 bases, with 9 bases left between them. The CDR3 loop reads CAISGQGKETQYF. DNA of the CDR3: TGTGCCATCAGTGGCCAGGGGAAAGAGACCCAGTACTTC.

In this sample, this clone turned up a few times. The gene calls are TRBV6-5 and TRBJ1-1; weak D call: TRBD1 (6 bases). CDR3 size: 15 residues. The germline V gene has CDR1 MNHEY and CDR2 SVGAGI. V was shortened by 6 bases and J by 0 bases, with 14 bases between the two germline ends. CDR3 sequence (DNA): TGTGCCAGCAGATCCCAAGAGGGGGTGAACACTGAAGCTTTCTTT. It codes for CASRSQEGVNTEAFF.

V is TRBV9 and J is TRBJ1-6; possibly TRBD1 for D (6 bases). Trimming removed 2 bases from V and 6 bases from J, with 12 bases in between. This CDR3 region has 15 residues. CDR1 is SGDLS and CDR2 is YYNGEE in the germline V gene. In DNA form, the CDR3 reads TGTGCCAGCAGCGTCCTCGGGACACCTAATTCACCCCTCCACTTT. Its protein product is CASSVLGTPNSPLHF. Drawing the rest from reference TRBV9 and TRBJ1-6, the complete variable domain is DSGVTQTPKHLITATGQRVTLRCSPRSGDLSVYWYQQSLDQGLQFLIQYYNGEERAKGNILERFSAQQFPDLHSELNLSSLELGDSALYFCASSVLGTPNSPLHFGNGTRLTVT.

The V call is TRBV5-1, the J call TRBJ2-2; 8 positions agree with TRBD1. Looked up from germline, CDR1 is SGHRS and CDR2 is YFSETQ. Trimming removed 0 bases from V and 1 base from J; junction bases left unmatched: 5. The CDR3 sequence is 17 residues long. The CDR3 region is CASSLGTGTGNTGELFF. CDR3 sequence (DNA): TGCGCCAGCAGCTTGGGAACCGGGACAGGGAACACCGGGGAGCTGTTTTTT.

V gene TRBV6-5 combines with J gene TRBJ1-2; D call uncertain. CDR1 is MNHEY and CDR2 is SVGAGI in the germline V gene. Trimming removed 4 bases from V and 4 bases from J, with 4 bases in between. This CDR3 is 11 amino acids long. The chain's CDR3 is CASSWSYGYTF. In DNA, the CDR3 is TGTGCCAGCAGTTGGAGCTATGGCTACACCTTC.

The chain joins TRBV7-2 to TRBJ2-2, with 7 bases lining up with TRBD2. The J segment lost 4 bases and the V segment lost 3 bases, leaving 11 bases of the junction unmatched. CDR1 and CDR2 from the germline V gene are SGHTA and FQGNSA. There are 17 residues in the CDR3. The CDR3 sequence is CASSLDSLATLTGELFF. The CDR3 region has the DNA TGTGCCAGCAGCTTGGATTCACTAGCGACCCTCACCGGGGAGCTGTTTTTT.

The chain's CDR3 is CASRPDIMGDGYTF. In DNA, the CDR3 is TGTGCCAGCAGACCGGACATCATGGGCGATGGCTACACCTTC. J is TRBJ1-2 and V is TRBV6-5; D is possibly TRBD1 (5 bases). Per the germline V gene, CDR1 is MNHEY and CDR2 is SVGAGI. This CDR3 comprises 14 residues. Between the trimmed V and J ends, which lost 6 bases and 6 bases, there was a span of 17 bases.

This sequence joins TRBV4-2 and TRBJ2-7; D gene uncertain. Trimming removed 0 bases at V and 4 bases at J, with 10 bases between. Germline V gives CDR1 LGHNA, CDR2 YNFKEQ. This CDR3 is 14 amino acids long. CDR3 protein: CASSQEAGRYEQYF. The CDR3 nucleotides read TGTGCCAGCAGCCAAGAGGCAGGCCGGTACGAGCAGTACTTC.

The V call is TRBV27, the J call TRBJ2-7; 10 bases fit TRBD1. Per the germline V gene, CDR1 is MNHEY and CDR2 is SMNVEV (reference sequence). The trim removed 6 bases at V and 4 bases at J, leaving 3 bases unmatched. The CDR3 has 13 residues. The CDR3 spells CASRRQGAYEQYF. The CDR3 DNA reads TGTGCCAGCAGAAGACAGGGGGCATACGAGCAGTACTTC.